This TCR beta chain emerged from a study of cytomegalovirus exposure and HLA in healthy donors. About this clone: Its antigen remains unidentified.

The CDR3 covers 15 residues. Trimming stripped 0 bases from V and 10 bases from J, with 16 bases between. Germline-derived CDR1 and CDR2 are LGHNA and YSLEER. With 60 Vbeta and 13 Jbeta primers, the PCR was carried out. Per the authors' pipeline: Approximately 80 million unique TCR beta chains, some 9.9 million of them shared, were counted by a later analysis. The protocol was immunoSEQ multiplex PCR, while the TCRdb copy is restricted to in-frame clones and leaves out a portion. From that table come the V and J calls and clone size; the DNA was used to work out D and trimming. The data show 150,000 to 200,000 clones, about four fifths seen once. The study's findings and limits: Some V segments (TRBV6-2 and TRBV6-3 among them) were excluded as indistinguishable. Earlier analysis yielded a pattern in which most TCR beta V segments were productive about 87% or about 30% of the time.

The gene calls are TRBV4-3 and TRBJ1-5; D remains unclear. The sample consisted of PBMCs. The clonotype was recovered from a woman in her forties in good health and CMV-seronegative. In DNA, the CDR3 is TGCGCCAGCAGCCAAGATAATGAGACACCTCTACCCCAGCATTTT. It specifies CASSQDNETPLPQHF.